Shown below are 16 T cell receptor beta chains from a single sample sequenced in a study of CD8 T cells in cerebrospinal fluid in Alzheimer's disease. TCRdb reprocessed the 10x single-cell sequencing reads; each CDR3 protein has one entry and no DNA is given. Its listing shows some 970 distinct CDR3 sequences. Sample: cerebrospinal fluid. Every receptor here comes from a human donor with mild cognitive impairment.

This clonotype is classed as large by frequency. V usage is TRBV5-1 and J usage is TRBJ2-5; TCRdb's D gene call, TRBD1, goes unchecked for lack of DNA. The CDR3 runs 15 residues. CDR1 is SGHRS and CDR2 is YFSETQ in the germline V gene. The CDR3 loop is CASSLAGRGQETQYF.

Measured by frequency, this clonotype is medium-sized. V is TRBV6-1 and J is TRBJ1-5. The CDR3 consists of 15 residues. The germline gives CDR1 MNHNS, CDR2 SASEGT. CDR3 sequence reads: CASQQGLDSNQPQHF.

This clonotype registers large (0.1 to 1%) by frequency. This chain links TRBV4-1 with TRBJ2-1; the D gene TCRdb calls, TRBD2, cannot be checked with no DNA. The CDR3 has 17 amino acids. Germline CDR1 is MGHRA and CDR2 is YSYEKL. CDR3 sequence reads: CASSQDRRTSGGSLLFF.

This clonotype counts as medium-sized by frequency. The CDR3: CSVSGAEDTQYF. The V call is TRBV29-1, the J call TRBJ2-3; TCRdb calls TRBD2, which cannot be checked without DNA. This CDR3 contains 12 residues. Looked up from germline, CDR1 is SQVTM and CDR2 is ANQGSEA.

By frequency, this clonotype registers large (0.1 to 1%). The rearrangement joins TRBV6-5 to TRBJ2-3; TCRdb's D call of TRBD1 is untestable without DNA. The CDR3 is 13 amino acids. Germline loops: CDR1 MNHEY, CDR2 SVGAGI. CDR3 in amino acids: CASMRQATDTQYF.

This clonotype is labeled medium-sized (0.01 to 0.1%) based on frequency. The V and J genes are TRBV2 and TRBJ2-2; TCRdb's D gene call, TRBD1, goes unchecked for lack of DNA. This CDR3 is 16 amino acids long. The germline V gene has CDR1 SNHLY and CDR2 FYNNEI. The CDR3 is CASSSSGGYSTGELFF. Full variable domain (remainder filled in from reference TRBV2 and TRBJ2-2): EPEVTQTPSHQVTQMGQEVILRCVPISNHLYFYWYRQILGQKVEFLVSFYNNEISEKSEIFDDQFSVERPDGSNFTLKIRSTKLEDSAMYFCASSSSGGYSTGELFFGEGSRLTVL.

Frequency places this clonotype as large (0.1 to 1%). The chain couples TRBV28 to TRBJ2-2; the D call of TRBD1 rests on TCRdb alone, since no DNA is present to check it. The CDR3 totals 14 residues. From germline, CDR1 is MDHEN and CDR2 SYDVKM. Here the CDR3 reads CASIPTGHAGELFF.

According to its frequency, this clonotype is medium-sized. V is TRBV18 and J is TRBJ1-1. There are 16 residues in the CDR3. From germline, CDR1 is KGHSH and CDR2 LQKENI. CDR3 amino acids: CASSLGGPQLNTEAFF.

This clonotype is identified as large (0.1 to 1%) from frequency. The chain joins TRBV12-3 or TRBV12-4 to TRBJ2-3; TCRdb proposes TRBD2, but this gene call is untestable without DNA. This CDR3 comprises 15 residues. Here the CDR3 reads CASSLRRGATDTQYF.

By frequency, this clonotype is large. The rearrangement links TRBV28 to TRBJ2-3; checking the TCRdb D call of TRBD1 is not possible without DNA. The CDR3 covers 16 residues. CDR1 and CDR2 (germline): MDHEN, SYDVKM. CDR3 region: CASSSFGGAAPDTQYF.

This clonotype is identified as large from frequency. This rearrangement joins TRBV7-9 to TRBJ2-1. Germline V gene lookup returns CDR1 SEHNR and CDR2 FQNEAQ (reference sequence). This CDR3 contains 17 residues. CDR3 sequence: CASSLRLAGSSYNEQFF. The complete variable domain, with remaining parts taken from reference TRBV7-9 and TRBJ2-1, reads DTGVSQNPRHKITKRGQNVTFRCDPISEHNRLYWYRQTLGQGPEFLTYFQNEAQLEKSRLLSDRFSAERPKGSFSTLEIQRTEQGDSAMYLCASSLRLAGSSYNEQFFGPGTRLTVL.

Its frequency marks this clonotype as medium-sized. The CDR3 sequence is CASRGGQARNSPLHF. The V and J genes are TRBV2 and TRBJ1-6; TCRdb selects TRBD1, and the lack of DNA leaves this call unchecked. In germline, CDR1 is SNHLY, CDR2 FYNNEI. The CDR3 contains 15 residues.

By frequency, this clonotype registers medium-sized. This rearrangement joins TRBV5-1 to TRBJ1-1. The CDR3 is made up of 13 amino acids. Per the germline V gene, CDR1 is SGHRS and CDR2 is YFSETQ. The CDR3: CASRKDVNTEAFF.

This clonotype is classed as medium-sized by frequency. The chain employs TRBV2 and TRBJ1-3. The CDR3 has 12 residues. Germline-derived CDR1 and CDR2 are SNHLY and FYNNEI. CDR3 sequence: CASRSYENTIYF.

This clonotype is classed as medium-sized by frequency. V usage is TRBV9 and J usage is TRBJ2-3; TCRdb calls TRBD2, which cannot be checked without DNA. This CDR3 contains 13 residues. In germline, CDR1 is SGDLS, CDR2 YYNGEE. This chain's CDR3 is CASSRYLTDTQYF.

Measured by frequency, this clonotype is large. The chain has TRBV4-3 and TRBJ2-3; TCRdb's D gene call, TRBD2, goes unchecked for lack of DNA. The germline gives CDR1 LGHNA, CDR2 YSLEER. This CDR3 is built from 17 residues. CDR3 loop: CASSQEIAGGSADTQYF.